This T cell receptor (beta chain) emerged from a study of blood T cell repertoires in COVID-19. Background on the study: Acute and convalescent COVID-19 samples came from the United States, Italy and Spain. PBMCs, B-cell-depleted T cells, or T cells were the source of the cDNA or gDNA that made up the material.

TCRdb's table, derived via immunoSEQ multiplex PCR, lists solely in-frame clones and lacks some. Of 35,000 to 45,000 clones listed, more than 70% were seen once; the top ten hold around 2%. V shed 3 bases and J shed 3 bases, with 3 bases lying between them. CDR1 and CDR2 from the germline V gene are KGHSH and LQKENI. This CDR3 has 12 amino acids. The clonotype originates from a human donor in a cohort sampled during active COVID-19. The J gene is TRBJ2-1, the V gene TRBV18; D unclear. Input material: peripheral blood. CDR3 residues: CASSPSYNEQFF. The CDR3 nucleotides read TGTGCCAGCTCACCTAGCTACAATGAGCAGTTCTTC.